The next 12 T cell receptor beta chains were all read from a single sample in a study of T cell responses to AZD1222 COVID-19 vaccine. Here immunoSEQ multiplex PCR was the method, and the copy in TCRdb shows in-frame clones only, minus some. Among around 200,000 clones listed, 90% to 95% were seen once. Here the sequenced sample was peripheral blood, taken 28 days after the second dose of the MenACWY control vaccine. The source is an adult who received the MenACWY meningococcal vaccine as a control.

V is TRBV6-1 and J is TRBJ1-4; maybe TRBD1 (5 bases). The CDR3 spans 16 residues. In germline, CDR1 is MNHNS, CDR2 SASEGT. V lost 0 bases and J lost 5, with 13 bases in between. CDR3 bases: TGTGCCAGCAGTGAAGCGTTCGGGCGGGGGAATGAAAAACTGTTTTTT. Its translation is CASSEAFGRGNEKLFF.

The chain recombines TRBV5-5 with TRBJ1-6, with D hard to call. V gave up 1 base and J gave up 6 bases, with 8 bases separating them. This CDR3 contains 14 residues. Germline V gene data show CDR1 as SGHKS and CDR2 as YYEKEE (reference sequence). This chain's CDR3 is CASSLMNSNSPLHF. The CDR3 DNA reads TGTGCCAGCAGCTTGATGAACTCTAATTCACCCCTCCACTTT. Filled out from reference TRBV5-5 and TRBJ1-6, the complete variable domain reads DAGVTQSPTHLIKTRGQQVTLRCSPISGHKSVSWYQQVLGQGPQFIFQYYEKEERGRGNFPDRFSARQFPNYSSELNVNALLLGDSALYLCASSLMNSNSPLHFGNGTRLTVT.

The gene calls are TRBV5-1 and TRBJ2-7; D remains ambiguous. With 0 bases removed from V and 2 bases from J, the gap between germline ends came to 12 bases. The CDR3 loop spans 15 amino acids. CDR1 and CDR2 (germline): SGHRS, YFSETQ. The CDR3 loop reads CASSLGHGSTYEQYF. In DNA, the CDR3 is TGCGCCAGCAGCTTGGGTCACGGGTCGACCTACGAGCAGTACTTC.

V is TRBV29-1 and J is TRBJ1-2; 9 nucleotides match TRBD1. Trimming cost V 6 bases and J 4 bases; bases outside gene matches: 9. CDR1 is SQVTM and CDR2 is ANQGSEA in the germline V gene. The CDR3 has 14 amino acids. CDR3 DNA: TGCAGCGTCGGACCGACAGGGGGGTCCTATGGCTACACCTTC. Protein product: CSVGPTGGSYGYTF.

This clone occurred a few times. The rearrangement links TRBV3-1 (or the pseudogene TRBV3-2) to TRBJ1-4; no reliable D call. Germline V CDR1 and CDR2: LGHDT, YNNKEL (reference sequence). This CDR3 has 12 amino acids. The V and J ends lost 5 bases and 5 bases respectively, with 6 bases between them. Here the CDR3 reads CASSFLNEKLFF. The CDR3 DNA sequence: TGTGCCAGCAGCTTTCTAAATGAAAAACTGTTTTTT.

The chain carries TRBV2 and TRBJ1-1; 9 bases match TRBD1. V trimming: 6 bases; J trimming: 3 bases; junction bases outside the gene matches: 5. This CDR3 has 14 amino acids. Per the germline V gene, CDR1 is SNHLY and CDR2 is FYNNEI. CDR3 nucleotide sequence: TGTGCCAGCAGCTTTGACAGGGGGTACACTGAAGCTTTCTTT. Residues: CASSFDRGYTEAFF.

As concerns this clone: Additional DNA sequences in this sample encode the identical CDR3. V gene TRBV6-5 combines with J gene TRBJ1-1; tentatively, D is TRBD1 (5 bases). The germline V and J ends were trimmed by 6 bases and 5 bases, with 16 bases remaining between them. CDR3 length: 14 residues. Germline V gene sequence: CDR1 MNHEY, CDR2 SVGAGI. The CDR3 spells CASRSSTGGTEAFF. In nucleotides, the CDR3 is TGTGCCAGCAGATCTTCAACTGGGGGGACTGAAGCTTTCTTT.

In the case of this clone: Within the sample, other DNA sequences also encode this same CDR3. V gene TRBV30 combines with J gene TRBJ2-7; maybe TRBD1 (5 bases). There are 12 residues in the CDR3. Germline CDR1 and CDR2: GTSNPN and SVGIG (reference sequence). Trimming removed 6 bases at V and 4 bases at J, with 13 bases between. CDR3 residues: CACKGQAYEQYF. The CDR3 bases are TGTGCCTGTAAGGGGCAGGCGTACGAGCAGTACTTC.

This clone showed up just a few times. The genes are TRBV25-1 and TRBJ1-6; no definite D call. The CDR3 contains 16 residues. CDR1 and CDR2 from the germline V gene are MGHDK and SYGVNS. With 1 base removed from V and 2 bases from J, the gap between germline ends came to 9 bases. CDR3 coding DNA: TGTGCCAGCAGTGAATGGAGGGAACCCTATAATTCACCCCTCCACTTT. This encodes CASSEWREPYNSPLHF.

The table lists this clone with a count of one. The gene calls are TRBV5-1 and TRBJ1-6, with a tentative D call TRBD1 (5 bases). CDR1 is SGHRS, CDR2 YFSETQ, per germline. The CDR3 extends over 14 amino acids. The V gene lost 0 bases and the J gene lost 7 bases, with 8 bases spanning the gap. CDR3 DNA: TGCGCCAGCAGCTTGGGACAGACGAATTCACCCCTCCACTTT. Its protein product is CASSLGQTNSPLHF.

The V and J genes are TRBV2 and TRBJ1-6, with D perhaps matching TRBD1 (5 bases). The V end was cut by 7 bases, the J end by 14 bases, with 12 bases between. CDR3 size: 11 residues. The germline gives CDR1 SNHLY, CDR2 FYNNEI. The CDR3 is CASTPWGALHF. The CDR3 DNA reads TGTGCCAGCACCCCATGGGGGGCCCTCCACTTT. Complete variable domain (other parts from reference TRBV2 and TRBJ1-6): EPEVTQTPSHQVTQMGQEVILRCVPISNHLYFYWYRQILGQKVEFLVSFYNNEISEKSEIFDDQFSVERPDGSNFTLKIRSTKLEDSAMYFCASTPWGALHFGNGTRLTVT.

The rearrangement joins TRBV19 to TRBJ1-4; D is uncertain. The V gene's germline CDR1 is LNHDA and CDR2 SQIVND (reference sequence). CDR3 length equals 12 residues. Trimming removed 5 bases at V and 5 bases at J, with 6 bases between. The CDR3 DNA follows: TGTGCCAGTAGTCCGCCCAATGAAAAACTGTTTTTT. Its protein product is CASSPPNEKLFF.